The following is a TCR beta chain sequence with its context. This specimen belongs to a study of T cell responses to AZD1222 COVID-19 vaccine. The CDR3 consists of 15 residues. With V trimmed by 3 bases and J by 8 bases, 10 bases remained unmatched. Germline V CDR1 and CDR2: LNHDA, SQIVND (reference sequence). Clones were sequenced by immunoSEQ multiplex PCR, and TCRdb holds only the in-frame ones, with some missing. The profile covers about 180,000 clones, with 85% to 90% appearing a single time and more than 0.4% taken by the ten largest. The sample consisted of peripheral blood, taken on day 0 of AZD1222 vaccination. This chain connects TRBV19 to TRBJ1-2; 9 positions agree with TRBD1. This TCR was recovered from an adult in good health. For the CDR3, the DNA is TGTGCCAGTAGTATTCCGGGACAGGGACCTGGGGGCTACACCTTC. This codes for CASSIPGQGPGGYTF.